Sequencing of this TCR beta chain was carried out in a study of blood T cell dynamics during melanoma immunotherapy. Repertoires were generated with immunoSEQ multiplex PCR, while TCRdb's copy carries only in-frame clones and drops some. The sample yields about 15,000 clones, around 90% seen once. The sample's time point: week 3, after first cycle of checkpoint inhibitor. In germline, CDR1 is MNHEY, CDR2 SMNVEV (reference sequence). Deletions cut 3 bases from V and 0 bases from J, with 10 bases between. The CDR3 covers 15 residues. The sequence was obtained from a human donor with melanoma. This sample comprised blood, obtained from a patient treated with checkpoint blockade. The chain recombines TRBV27 with TRBJ2-3; maybe TRBD2 (6 bases). CDR3 in amino acids: CASSFWGDSTDTQYF. DNA of the CDR3: TGTGCCAGCAGTTTCTGGGGGGATAGCACAGATACGCAGTATTTT.